This T cell receptor beta chain was captured in a study of blood T cell repertoires in COVID-19 (dated by TCRdb to about 2020). Background for the entire study: Collaborator samples came from the United States, Italy and Spain and covered acute and convalescent phases of COVID-19. The material from the prospective study consisted of cDNA or gDNA derived from T cells, B-cell-depleted T cells, or PBMCs. Subjects who had been exposed to COVID-19, were actively infected with it, or had recovered from it provided the deeply sampled blood TCRbeta repertoires that made up the dataset. The repertoires were released in a freely available public database intended as a resource for research on the immune response to SARS-CoV-2. The samples were drawn from the first 160 participants of the ongoing ImmuneRACE study and from 1,254 subjects provided by 6 global collaborators. Nearly every sample came with metadata listing a de-identified subject ID, COVID-19 status, age in years and sex. Where available, HLA class I and class II types were obtained from metadata supplied by the sample provider rather than from assay-based typing.

Collaborating institutions collected whole blood in K2EDTA tubes following their own protocols. For TCRbeta analysis, collaborators shipped samples in one of three forms: frozen whole blood, isolated PBMCs, or DNA extracted from either of those sample types. The germline V gene yields SGHTA for CDR1 and FQGNSA for CDR2. The germline ends are 21 bases apart after V is trimmed by 2 bases and J by 0 bases. Including the terminal cysteine and phenylalanine, the CDR3 comprises 19 residues. Just CDR3 DNA is preserved here, 57 bases in frame from base 1. The immunoSEQ Assay, a bias-controlled multiplex PCR, was used to amplify TCRbeta CDR3 regions from genomic DNA. Concerning the study's data processing: Within the assay, amplification of reference gene primers was used to estimate how many nucleated cells each sample contained. To quantify the absolute abundance of each unique TCRbeta CDR3 rearrangement, sequence reads were collapsed and filtered. For each sample, productive Simpson clonality was calculated as the square root of Simpson's diversity index over productive rearrangements. The table was pulled from immuneACCESS by TCRdb, which kept in-frame rearrangements only. Such tables lose some clones; where checked, under half of the loss comes from unresolved V genes, and the rest has no known cause. The V and J calls and clone size come from that table; D and trimming were worked out from the DNA. This sample lists 55,000 to 65,000 clones; approximately 91% were detected once. 1.6% of the sample goes to the ten largest clones.

Findings and caveats that apply to the study as a whole: Clinical and demographic metadata were provided uncurated, with the amount varying by source and participant.

With respect to this clone: Its antigen target is currently unknown. No clone much larger than this one lies a single base away; base qualities are absent.

Sequencing was done on a sample of peripheral blood. The V gene is TRBV7-2 and the J gene is TRBJ2-3, and possibly TRBD2, on 7 matching bases. The clonotype comes from a human donor in a cohort sampled during active COVID-19. This receptor has the CDR3 CASSLQGTRLAASTDTQYF. In nucleotide form, the sequence is TGTGCCAGCAGCTTACAGGGGACACGACTAGCAGCTAGCACAGATACGCAGTATTTT.